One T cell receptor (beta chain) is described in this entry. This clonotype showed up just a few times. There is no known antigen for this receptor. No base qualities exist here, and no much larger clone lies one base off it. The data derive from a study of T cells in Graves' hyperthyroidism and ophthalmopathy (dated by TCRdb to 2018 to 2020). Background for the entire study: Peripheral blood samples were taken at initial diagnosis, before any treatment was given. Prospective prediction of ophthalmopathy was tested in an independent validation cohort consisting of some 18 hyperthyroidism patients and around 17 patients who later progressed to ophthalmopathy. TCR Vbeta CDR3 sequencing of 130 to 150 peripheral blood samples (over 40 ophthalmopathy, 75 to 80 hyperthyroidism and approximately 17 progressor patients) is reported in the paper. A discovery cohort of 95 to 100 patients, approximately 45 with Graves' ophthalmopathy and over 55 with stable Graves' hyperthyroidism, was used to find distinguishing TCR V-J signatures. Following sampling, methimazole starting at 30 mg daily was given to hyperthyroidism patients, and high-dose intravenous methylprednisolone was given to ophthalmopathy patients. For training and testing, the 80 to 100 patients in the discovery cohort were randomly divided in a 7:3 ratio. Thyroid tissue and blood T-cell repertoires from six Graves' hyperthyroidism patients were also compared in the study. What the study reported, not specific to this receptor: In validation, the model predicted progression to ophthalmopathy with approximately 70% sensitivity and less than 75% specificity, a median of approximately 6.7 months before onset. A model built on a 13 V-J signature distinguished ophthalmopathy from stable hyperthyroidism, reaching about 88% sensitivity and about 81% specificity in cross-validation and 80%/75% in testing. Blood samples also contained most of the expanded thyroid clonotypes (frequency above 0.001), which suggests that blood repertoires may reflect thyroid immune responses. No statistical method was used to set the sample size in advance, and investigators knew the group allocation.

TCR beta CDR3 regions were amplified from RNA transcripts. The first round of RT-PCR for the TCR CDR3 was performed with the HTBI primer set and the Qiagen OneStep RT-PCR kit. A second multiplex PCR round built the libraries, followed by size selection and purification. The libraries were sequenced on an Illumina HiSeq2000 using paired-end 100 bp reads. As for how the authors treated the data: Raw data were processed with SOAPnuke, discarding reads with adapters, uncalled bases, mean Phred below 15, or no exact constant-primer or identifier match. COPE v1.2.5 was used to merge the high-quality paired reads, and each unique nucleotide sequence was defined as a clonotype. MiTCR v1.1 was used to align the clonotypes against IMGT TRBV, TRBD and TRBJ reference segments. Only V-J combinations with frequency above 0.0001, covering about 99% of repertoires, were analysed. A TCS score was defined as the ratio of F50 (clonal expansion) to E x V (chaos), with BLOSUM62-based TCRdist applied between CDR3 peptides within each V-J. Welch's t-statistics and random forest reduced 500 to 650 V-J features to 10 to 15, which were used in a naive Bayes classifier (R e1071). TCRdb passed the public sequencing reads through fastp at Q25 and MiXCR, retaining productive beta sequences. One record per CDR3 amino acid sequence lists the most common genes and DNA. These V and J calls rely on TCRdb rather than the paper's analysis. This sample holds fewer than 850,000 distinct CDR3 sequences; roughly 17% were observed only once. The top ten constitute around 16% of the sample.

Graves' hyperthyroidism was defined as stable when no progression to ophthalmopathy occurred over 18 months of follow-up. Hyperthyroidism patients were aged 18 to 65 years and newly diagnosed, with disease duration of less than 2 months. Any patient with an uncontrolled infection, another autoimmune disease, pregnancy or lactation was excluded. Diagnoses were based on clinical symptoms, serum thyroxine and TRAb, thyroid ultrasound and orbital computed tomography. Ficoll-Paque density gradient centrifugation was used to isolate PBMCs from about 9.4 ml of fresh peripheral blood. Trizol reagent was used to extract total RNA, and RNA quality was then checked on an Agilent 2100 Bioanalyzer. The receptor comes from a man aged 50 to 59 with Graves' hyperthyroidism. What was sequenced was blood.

CDR3 protein: CAWNRDAGGTEAFF. The nucleotide sequence is given as TGTGCCTGGAACCGGGACGCCGGTGGCACTGAAGCTTTCTTT. This receptor chain uses TRBV30 and TRBJ1-1; the D gene is perhaps TRBD1, on 5 matching bases. CDR1 and CDR2 (GTSNPN, SVGIG) derive from the germline V gene (reference sequence). V gives up 4 bases and J gives up 4 bases, and the segment between their germline ends measures 16 bases. There are 14 amino acids in the CDR3, from cysteine to phenylalanine inclusive. Solely the CDR3 DNA is kept, with 42 bases framed from the first base.